This T cell receptor (beta chain) was observed in a study of CD8 T cells in ankylosing spondylitis. General study results and limits: Seemingly characteristic of ankylosing spondylitis blood was a TCR beta motif consisting of eight highly homologous variants.

After removal of 1 base from V and 6 bases from J, the junction contained 4 bases not matched to a gene. CDR1 DFQATT and CDR2 SNEGSKA come from the germline V gene (reference sequence). This CDR3 contains 14 residues. In the case of this clonotype: Its antigen is as yet unknown.

TCRdb recomputed calls from the 5' RACE reads with MiXCR, one row per CDR3 protein. The data contain around 770,000 distinct CDR3 sequences, roughly 20% of them seen just once; the ten biggest clones take up under 20%. Sequenced: blood, either unsorted or a sorted T cell fraction (not recorded which). This receptor was identified in a male donor with ankylosing spondylitis. The chain combines TRBV20-1 with TRBJ2-4; TRBD1 aligns across 9 bases. The CDR3 sequence is CSARANRGRNIQYF. In nucleotides, the CDR3 is TGCAGTGCTAGAGCAAACAGGGGGCGAAACATTCAGTACTTC.